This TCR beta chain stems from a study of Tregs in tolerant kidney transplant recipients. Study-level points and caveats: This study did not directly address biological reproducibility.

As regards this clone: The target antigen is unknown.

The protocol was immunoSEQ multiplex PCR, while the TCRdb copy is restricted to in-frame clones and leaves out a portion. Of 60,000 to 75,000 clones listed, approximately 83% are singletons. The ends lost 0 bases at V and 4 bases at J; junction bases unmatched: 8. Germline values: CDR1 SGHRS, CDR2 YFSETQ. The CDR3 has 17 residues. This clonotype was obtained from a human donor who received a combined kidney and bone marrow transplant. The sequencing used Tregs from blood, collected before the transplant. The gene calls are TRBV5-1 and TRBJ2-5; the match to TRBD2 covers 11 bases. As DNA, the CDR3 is TGCGCCAGCAGCTTGGGACTTACTAGCGGGAGTGGAGAGACCCAGTACTTC. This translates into CASSLGLTSGSGETQYF.